This entry lists 29 T cell receptor beta chains sequenced from one sample in a study of regulatory T cells in long-lasting Graves disease. Libraries of TCR beta came from iRepertoire HTBI primers plus Arm-PCR of CDR3 regions. MiXCR was run by TCRdb on the multiplex PCR reads, yielding one entry per CDR3 protein. Of around 400,000 distinct CDR3 sequences listed, 15% to 18% were seen once; the top ten hold 22%. Time point defined: newly diagnosed GD, antithyroid drugs for less than 3 months. The TCR library used RNA extracted from PBMCs. The input for sequencing was peripheral blood mononuclear cells (PBMCs), taken at new diagnosis, from a patient treated with antithyroid drugs. Receptors originate from a female donor with Graves disease.

This clonotype occurred many times. The gene calls are TRBV6-1 and TRBJ2-7, with 13 bases matching TRBD2. This CDR3 is built from 17 residues. Germline CDR1 is MNHNS and CDR2 is SASEGT. The V segment lost 6 bases and the J segment 3 bases; nucleotides outside the gene matches: 11. CDR3 in DNA: TGTGCCAGCAGCCACGGACTAGCGGGAGTCCGGCACTACGAGCAGTACTTC. This codes for CASSHGLAGVRHYEQYF.

The rearrangement uses TRBV4-1 and TRBJ1-2; D remains unclear. The CDR3 spans 13 residues. V lost 3 bases, J lost 8 bases, and 13 bases lay in between. The V gene's germline CDR1 is MGHRA and CDR2 YSYEKL. The CDR3 reads CASSQEDAVGYTF. The CDR3 DNA is TGCGCCAGCAGCCAGGAGGACGCGGTCGGCTACACCTTC.

There are many counts of this clonotype. The gene calls are TRBV12-5 and TRBJ2-1; TRBD2 matches at 13 bases. The CDR3 length is 18 residues. Per the germline V gene, CDR1 is LGHNT and CDR2 is FRNRAP. V was clipped by 0 bases and J by 3 bases; unmatched bases: 5. CDR3 in amino acids: CASGLVLGTSGIYNEQFF. CDR3 nucleotide sequence: TGTGCTAGTGGTTTGGTACTCGGGACTAGCGGGATCTACAATGAGCAGTTCTTC. The complete variable domain, with remaining parts taken from reference TRBV12-5 and TRBJ2-1, reads DARVTQTPRHKVTEMGQEVTMRCQPILGHNTVFWYRQTMMQGLELLAYFRNRAPLDDSGMPKDRFSAEMPDATLATLKIQPSEPRDSAVYFCASGLVLGTSGIYNEQFFGPGTRLTVL.

The gene calls are TRBV29-1 and TRBJ2-5, with a tentative D call TRBD1 (6 bases). CDR3 length equals 17 residues. Germline V gene data show CDR1 as SQVTM and CDR2 as ANQGSEA. Trimming took off 0 bases at V and 4 bases at J, with 21 bases between the two ends. The CDR3 DNA follows: TGCAGCGTTGAAGATCCGCCGGGACACAAAGGGGGAGAGACCCAGTACTTC. Encoded protein: CSVEDPPGHKGGETQYF.

The rearrangement uses TRBV20-1 and TRBJ2-1; 16 bases line up with TRBD2. This CDR3 region has 17 residues. Germline V gene lookup returns CDR1 DFQATT and CDR2 SNEGSKA (reference sequence). Losses at the gene ends were 3 bases for V and 7 bases for J; bases not matched to a gene: 9. CDR3 protein: CSASLGLAGGRGNEQFF. The CDR3 bases are TGCAGTGCTAGCTTGGGACTAGCGGGAGGGCGAGGGAATGAGCAGTTCTTC.

The chain combines TRBV29-1 with TRBJ2-5, with 8 bases that match TRBD2. V shed 5 bases, J shed 1 base, and the junction held 3 bases outside the gene matches. Germline V gene data show CDR1 as SQVTM and CDR2 as ANQGSEA. The CDR3 contains 13 residues. CDR3 in amino acids: CSVRAGGQETQYF. The CDR3 nucleotides read TGCAGCGTTAGGGCGGGAGGCCAAGAGACCCAGTACTTC.

This clonotype was recorded at least ten times. This rearrangement joins TRBV3-1 to TRBJ1-1; 7 nucleotides match TRBD1. From germline, CDR1 is LGHDT and CDR2 YNNKEL (reference sequence). The CDR3 contains 16 residues. V lost 3 bases and J lost 3; bases outside the gene matches: 10. In DNA form, the CDR3 reads TGTGCCAGCAGCCATCCAGGGGGACAGCGGGACACTGAAGCTTTCTTT. Its translation: CASSHPGGQRDTEAFF.

The V call is TRBV29-1, the J call TRBJ2-2; D not certain. Trimming removed 5 bases from V and 1 base from J, with 11 bases in between. This CDR3 contains 14 residues. The germline V gene encodes CDR1 SQVTM and CDR2 ANQGSEA. CDR3 loop: CSVYLTMNTGELFF. The CDR3 DNA is TGCAGCGTTTACCTGACAATGAACACCGGGGAGCTGTTTTTT.

In this sample, this clonotype turned up many times. This chain uses TRBV12-3 or TRBV12-4 with TRBJ1-2; a possible D gene is TRBD1 (5 bases). The CDR3 runs to 16 residues. Between the trimmed V and J ends, which lost 3 bases and 5 bases, there was a span of 19 bases. CDR3 coding DNA: TGTGCCAGCAGTTTTGTGGCTGGGGGGGTCTTGTATGGCTACACCTTC. Protein sequence: CASSFVAGGVLYGYTF.

The chain's CDR3 is CASSLGSIQETQYF. The CDR3 region has the DNA TGTGCCAGCAGCTTAGGCTCGATCCAAGAGACCCAGTACTTC. V usage is TRBV7-9 and J usage is TRBJ2-5; D gene uncertain. V lost 1 base and J lost 1, with 7 bases in between. CDR3 length: 14 amino acids. In germline, CDR1 is SEHNR, CDR2 FQNEAQ (reference sequence).

This clonotype was seen a few times. The chain recombines TRBV7-9 with TRBJ1-2; D perhaps matches TRBD1 (5 bases). CDR3 length equals 12 residues. V lost 5 bases and J 5 bases, leaving 9 bases between the germline ends. Germline assignment: CDR1 SEHNR and CDR2 FQNEAQ (reference sequence). CDR3 nucleotide sequence: TGTGCCAGCAGCCAGGGTCTATATGGCTACACCTTC. Translation: CASSQGLYGYTF.

This clonotype was seen at least ten times. This sequence joins TRBV11-2 and TRBJ2-5, with 7 positions matching TRBD2. The CDR3 is 16 amino acids. Per germline, CDR1 SGHAT and CDR2 FQNNGV. The V segment lost 0 bases and the J segment 5 bases; nucleotides outside the gene matches: 9. CDR3 nucleotide sequence: TGTGCCAGCAGCTTAGATTACCAGCGGGGAAGGGAGACCCAGTACTTC. It is translated as CASSLDYQRGRETQYF. Full variable domain (missing parts from reference TRBV11-2 and TRBJ2-5): EAGVAQSPRYKIIEKRQSVAFWCNPISGHATLYWYQQILGQGPKLLIQFQNNGVVDDSQLPKDRFSAERLKGVDSTLKIQPAKLEDSAVYLCASSLDYQRGRETQYFGPGTRLLVL.

This clonotype was observed at least ten times. V gene TRBV5-4 combines with J gene TRBJ1-1, with D perhaps TRBD1 (5 bases). Germline lookup yields CDR1 SGHNT and CDR2 YYREEE (reference sequence). This CDR3 is 18 amino acids long. The V end was cut by 4 bases, the J end by 0 bases, with 22 bases between. The CDR3 DNA reads TGTGCCAGCAGCCCAGTCGTTGGGAACAGGATCATGAACACTGAAGCTTTCTTT. Its translation: CASSPVVGNRIMNTEAFF.

A few counts support this clonotype. This may be a read error, as it is one base from a much larger clone. This chain connects TRBV11-1 to TRBJ2-3, with D possibly TRBD2 on 6 matching bases. This CDR3 has 15 amino acids. Germline V gene data show CDR1 as SGHAT and CDR2 as FQDESV (reference sequence). CDR3 protein: CVSSPTPGDTDTQYF. The CDR3 nucleotides read TGTGTCAGCAGCCCCACCCCGGGAGACACAGATACGCAGTATTTT.

This clonotype was seen ten or more times. V is TRBV12-3 or TRBV12-4 and J is TRBJ1-1; D is uncertain. Trimming took off 1 base at V and 2 bases at J, with 8 bases between the two ends. The length of the CDR3 is 14 residues. The CDR3 loop is CASSLGRRNTEAFF. CDR3 DNA: TGTGCCAGCAGTTTAGGCAGGCGAAACACTGAAGCTTTCTTT.

This clonotype was counted at least ten times. The gene calls are TRBV5-1 and TRBJ1-2, with 7 bases lining up with TRBD1. This CDR3 contains 12 residues. Germline V gene data show CDR1 as SGHRS and CDR2 as YFSETQ. V shed 4 bases and J 8 bases; nucleotides not matched to a gene: 5. CDR3 amino acids: CASSPDRAGYTF. Here the CDR3 DNA reads TGCGCCAGCAGCCCTGACAGGGCCGGCTACACCTTC.

This clonotype was found many times. V gene TRBV24-1 combines with J gene TRBJ2-7, with 11 bases lining up with TRBD2. This CDR3 comprises 16 residues. CDR1 and CDR2 from the germline V gene are KGHDR and SFDVKD. V was pared by 3 bases and J by 2 bases, with 5 bases of the junction left unmatched. The CDR3 region has the DNA TGTGCCACCAGTGATGGCCCGACTAGCGGGACCTACGAGCAGTACTTC. Amino acid sequence: CATSDGPTSGTYEQYF.

This clonotype has at least ten counts. The V and J genes are TRBV30 and TRBJ1-2; D may be TRBD1 (5 bases). The V and J ends lost 8 bases and 8 bases respectively, with 9 bases between them. CDR1 is GTSNPN and CDR2 is SVGIG in the germline V gene (reference sequence). There are 9 residues in the CDR3. The CDR3 coding sequence is TGTGCCGGGGGGTCGGGCTACACCTTC. As protein: CAGGSGYTF.

This clonotype showed up many times. The chain links TRBV4-3 to TRBJ2-3, with D hard to call. Germline values: CDR1 LGHNA, CDR2 YSLEER. The CDR3 has 15 residues. Trimming stripped 1 base from V and 4 bases from J, with 12 bases between. The CDR3 DNA follows: TGCGCCAGCAGCCAAGTCCGCAGCAACGCAGATACGCAGTATTTT. Translation: CASSQVRSNADTQYF.

The V call is TRBV10-3, the J call TRBJ2-1, with D perhaps TRBD2 (5 bases). Looked up from germline, CDR1 is ENHRY and CDR2 is SYGVKD. Between the trimmed V and J ends, which lost 0 bases and 6 bases, there was a span of 12 bases. This CDR3 has 15 amino acids. CDR3 residues: CAISESTMAGNEQFF. CDR3 sequence (DNA): TGTGCCATCAGTGAGTCGACTATGGCCGGCAATGAGCAGTTCTTC.

This clonotype has ten or more counts. The chain is built from TRBV20-1 and TRBJ1-1; possibly TRBD1 for D (5 bases). The CDR3 has 12 residues. Germline-derived CDR1 and CDR2 are DFQATT and SNEGSKA (reference sequence). The germline V and J ends were trimmed by 0 bases and 11 bases, with 13 bases remaining between them. DNA of the CDR3: TGCAGTGCTAGAGATCTCCGGGGGTGGGCTTTCTTT. It encodes CSARDLRGWAFF.

This chain links TRBV15 with TRBJ1-3; D not resolved. The CDR3 loop spans 17 amino acids. Germline lookup yields CDR1 LNHNV and CDR2 YYDKDF (reference sequence). V lost 0 bases, J lost 1 base, and 13 bases lay in between. Written as DNA, the CDR3 is TGTGCCACCAGCAGAGATTCACAGCTTTATTCTGGAAACACCATATATTTT. The encoded protein is CATSRDSQLYSGNTIYF.

There are many counts of this clonotype. The chain has TRBV14 and TRBJ1-4, with a weak D call TRBD1 (5 bases). The CDR3 runs 18 residues. Germline lookup yields CDR1 SGHDN and CDR2 FVKESK. The ends were cut back, 1 base at V and 3 bases at J, with 18 bases in the middle. This CDR3 is CASSQVARAYGPNEKLFF. DNA of the CDR3: TGTGCCAGCAGCCAAGTGGCCAGGGCCTATGGCCCTAATGAAAAACTGTTTTTT. Using reference TRBV14 and TRBJ1-4 for the parts outside the CDR3, the full variable domain is EAGVTQFPSHSVIEKGQTVTLRCDPISGHDNLYWYRRVMGKEIKFLLHFVKESKQDESGMPNNRFLAERTGGTYSTLKVQPAELEDSGVYFCASSQVARAYGPNEKLFFGSGTQLSVL.

This clonotype was observed many times. The chain joins TRBV13 to TRBJ1-6, with no clear D. Trimming cost V 4 bases and J 4 bases, with 14 bases left between them. Germline V CDR1 and CDR2: PRHDT, FYEKMQ (reference sequence). CDR3 length: 16 residues. The CDR3 is CASSSSFAHYNSPLHF. CDR3 bases: TGTGCCAGCAGCTCTAGTTTCGCACATTATAATTCACCCCTCCACTTT.

This clonotype occurred many times. J is TRBJ2-2 and V is TRBV7-8; D uncertain. Trimming took 0 bases from V and 0 from J, leaving 8 bases between them. The CDR3 has 16 amino acids. Germline values: CDR1 SGHVS, CDR2 FQNEAQ. The CDR3 loop reads CASSLAGTPNTGELFF. Written as DNA, the CDR3 is TGTGCCAGCAGCTTAGCGGGAACACCGAACACCGGGGAGCTGTTTTTT.

J is TRBJ1-1 and V is TRBV18; 10 positions match TRBD1. This CDR3 has 16 residues. With V trimmed by 4 bases and J by 1 base, 6 bases remained unmatched. Germline V gene lookup returns CDR1 KGHSH and CDR2 LQKENI. CDR3 loop: CASSLRQGATNTEAFF. The CDR3 nucleotides are TGTGCCAGCTCACTCAGACAGGGGGCGACGAACACTGAAGCTTTCTTT.

DNA for the CDR3: TGTGCCAGCAGCATGGGACAGGGGCGCGCCTCACCCCTCCACTTT. This sequence encodes CASSMGQGRASPLHF. The chain recombines TRBV7-2 with TRBJ1-6; 10 positions match TRBD1. The germline V gene encodes CDR1 SGHTA and CDR2 FQGNSA. The V gene end was trimmed by 5 bases and the J gene end by 10 bases; junction bases not matched to a gene: 8. This CDR3 is 15 amino acids long.

Many counts were recorded for this clonotype. This chain connects TRBV28 to TRBJ1-3; D is uncertain. CDR1 MDHEN and CDR2 SYDVKM come from the germline V gene. The CDR3 loop spans 16 amino acids. V gave up 5 bases and J gave up 0 bases, with 14 bases separating them. The CDR3 protein is CASSTPSMDSGNTIYF. In DNA, the CDR3 is TGTGCCAGCAGTACCCCCTCTATGGACTCTGGAAACACCATATATTTT.

In its sample, this clonotype was seen many times. This chain uses TRBV7-9 with TRBJ2-3, with TRBD2 identical over 12 bases. The J segment lost 3 bases and the V segment lost 5 bases, leaving 6 bases of the junction unmatched. CDR3 length: 16 residues. From germline, CDR1 is SEHNR and CDR2 FQNEAQ (reference sequence). This CDR3 reads CASSPPGLAGTDTQYF. For the CDR3, the DNA is TGTGCCAGCAGCCCGCCCGGACTAGCGGGGACAGATACGCAGTATTTT.